The 17 T cell receptor beta chains presented below share a single source sample, sequenced in a study of T-cell reconstitution after alpha-beta-depleted transplantation in children. Preparation of the TCRbeta library was carried out with unique molecular identifiers. MiXCR, run by TCRdb on the PCR reads, gives a single entry per CDR3 protein. The table records 130,000 or so distinct CDR3 sequences, about a tenth of them present only once. The sequences come from PBMCs, mostly from graft donor cells, collected 180 days after TCRalphabeta/CD19-depleted stem cell transplant. The receptors here all came from a girl less than two years old who had a stem cell transplant for combined immunodeficiency, so the T cells may come from the graft donor.

This clonotype has a handful of counts. The V gene is TRBV7-9, the J gene TRBJ1-6, with D perhaps TRBD1 (6 bases). The V end was cut by 5 bases, the J end by 10 bases, with 12 bases between. The CDR3 runs 13 residues. The germline gives CDR1 SEHNR, CDR2 FQNEAQ (reference sequence). CDR3 protein: CASSPPGASPLHF. The CDR3 DNA follows: TGTGCCAGCAGCCCCCCAGGGGCCTCACCCCTCCACTTT. The variable domain in full, with the rest retrieved from reference TRBV7-9 and TRBJ1-6, is DTGVSQNPRHKITKRGQNVTFRCDPISEHNRLYWYRQTLGQGPEFLTYFQNEAQLEKSRLLSDRFSAERPKGSFSTLEIQRTEQGDSAMYLCASSPPGASPLHFGNGTRLTVT.

The rearrangement uses TRBV29-1 and TRBJ1-2, with D hard to call. The ends were cut back, 3 bases at V and 7 bases at J, with 3 bases in the middle. There are 9 residues in the CDR3. Per germline, CDR1 SQVTM and CDR2 ANQGSEA. The CDR3 protein is CSVDPGYTF. In DNA, the CDR3 is TGCAGCGTTGATCCTGGCTACACCTTC.

V and J are TRBV4-3 and TRBJ2-3; D remains unclear. V was shortened by 1 base and J by 2 bases, with 10 bases between the two germline ends. Germline-derived CDR1 and CDR2 are LGHNA and YSLEER. This CDR3 spans 15 amino acids. The CDR3 region is CASSQVRVNTDTQYF. CDR3 DNA: TGCGCCAGCAGCCAAGTTAGGGTGAACACAGATACGCAGTATTTT.

This clonotype has at least ten counts. The V and J genes are TRBV10-3 and TRBJ1-5; possibly TRBD1 for D (6 bases). Trimming pared 2 bases from V and 6 bases from J, leaving 8 bases between. The germline CDR1 and CDR2 sequences are ENHRY and SYGVKD. The CDR3 length is 13 residues. Here the CDR3 DNA reads TGTGCCATCAGTGAGGGACAGATTCAGCCCCAGCATTTT. Translation gives CAISEGQIQPQHF.

This clonotype was observed a single time. The genes are TRBV5-4 and TRBJ2-7, with TRBD1 matching 8 bases. The CDR3 has 13 amino acids. The J segment lost 6 bases and the V segment lost 0 bases, leaving 2 bases of the junction unmatched. Germline V CDR1 and CDR2: SGHNT, YYREEE (reference sequence). In nucleotides, the CDR3 is TGTGCCAGCAGCTTGGGGGGACAGGCCGAGCAGTACTTC. It translates to CASSLGGQAEQYF.

The chain employs TRBV27 and TRBJ2-2, with D perhaps matching TRBD1 (6 bases). CDR1 and CDR2 (germline): MNHEY, SMNVEV (reference sequence). Trimming removed 1 base from V and 3 bases from J, with 15 bases in between. The CDR3 has 17 residues. The CDR3 sequence: CASSLFPPQGYTGELFF. The DNA of the CDR3 is TGTGCCAGCAGTTTATTCCCCCCCCAGGGGTACACCGGGGAGCTGTTTTTT.

This clonotype was observed a few times. J is TRBJ1-5 and V is TRBV7-8; D is perhaps TRBD1 (5 bases). The V gene's germline CDR1 is SGHVS and CDR2 FQNEAQ. This CDR3 is built from 14 residues. Trimming left V 5 bases short and J 6 bases short, with 14 bases between. As DNA, the CDR3 is TGTGCCAGCAGCCGAGGGACCAGGGCTCAGCCCCAGCATTTT. Translating gives CASSRGTRAQPQHF.

The rearrangement links TRBV6-5 to TRBJ1-2; D unresolved. The ends were cut back, 6 bases at V and 6 bases at J, with 26 bases in the middle. The CDR3 is made up of 17 amino acids. The germline CDR1 and CDR2 sequences are MNHEY and SVGAGI. DNA for the CDR3: TGTGCCAGCAGCTACGACCCCTACAGTGGATCGGAGAATGGCTACACCTTC. It translates to CASSYDPYSGSENGYTF.

V usage is TRBV5-5 and J usage is TRBJ2-3; D gene ambiguous. This CDR3 is 14 amino acids long. V was pared by 4 bases and J by 0 bases, with 9 bases between. CDR1 is SGHKS and CDR2 is YYEKEE in the germline V gene (reference sequence). CDR3 protein: CASSITVSTDTQYF. As DNA, the CDR3 is TGTGCCAGCAGCATCACAGTGAGCACAGATACGCAGTATTTT.

This clonotype was counted only a few times. The chain combines TRBV18 with TRBJ2-7, with 11 bases identical to TRBD2. The J segment lost 0 bases and the V segment lost 6 bases, leaving 4 bases of the junction unmatched. The CDR3 contains 15 residues. Per germline, CDR1 KGHSH and CDR2 LQKENI. CDR3 residues: CASSPTSGGSYEQYF. In nucleotides, the CDR3 is TGTGCCAGCTCCCCCACTAGCGGGGGCTCCTACGAGCAGTACTTC. Together with reference TRBV18 and TRBJ2-7, the CDR3 gives the full variable domain: NAGVMQNPRHLVRRRGQEARLRCSPMKGHSHVYWYRQLPEEGLKFMVYLQKENIIDESGMPKERFSAEFPKEGPSILRIQQVVRGDSAAYFCASSPTSGGSYEQYFGPGTRLTVT.

J is TRBJ1-1 and V is TRBV6-5, with D possibly TRBD1 on 6 matching bases. CDR3 size: 15 residues. Trimming took 4 bases from V and 3 from J, leaving 15 bases between them. Germline CDR1 reads MNHEY; CDR2 reads SVGAGI. CDR3 loop: CASSWEAGDYTEAFF. The CDR3 region has the DNA TGTGCCAGCAGTTGGGAGGCAGGGGATTACACTGAAGCTTTCTTT.

The sample holds many counts of this clonotype. The chain joins TRBV6-5 to TRBJ2-7; 10 bases fit TRBD1. Trimming cost V 4 bases and J 3 bases; bases outside gene matches: 6. Germline assignment: CDR1 MNHEY and CDR2 SVGAGI. This CDR3 contains 15 residues. The CDR3 protein is CASSSPTGGNYEQYF. Here the CDR3 DNA reads TGTGCCAGCAGTTCCCCGACAGGGGGCAACTACGAGCAGTACTTC.

This clonotype has only a few counts. The chain carries TRBV6-1 and TRBJ2-1; 7 bases match TRBD1. The germline V gene encodes CDR1 MNHNS and CDR2 SASEGT. CDR3 size: 14 residues. Losses at the gene ends were 10 bases for V and 3 bases for J; bases not matched to a gene: 9. CDR3 residues: CATAGTVVYNEQFF. CDR3 coding DNA: TGTGCCACCGCCGGGACAGTAGTCTACAATGAGCAGTTCTTC.

In this sample, this clonotype turned up a few times. The CDR3 bases are TGTGCCAGCAGCCCGAGTTCTACCTCTGGAAACACCATATATTTT. Protein: CASSPSSTSGNTIYF. This chain links TRBV27 with TRBJ1-3; D is undetermined. CDR1 and CDR2 (germline): MNHEY, SMNVEV (reference sequence). This CDR3 is built from 15 residues. Trimming took 6 bases from V and 0 from J, leaving 12 bases between them.

The chain employs TRBV15 and TRBJ2-7; 7 positions agree with TRBD1. Per germline, CDR1 LNHNV and CDR2 YYDKDF (reference sequence). The CDR3 runs to 18 residues. V shed 4 bases, J shed 1 base, and the junction held 16 bases outside the gene matches. CDR3 in amino acids: CATSIKREGGVRSYEQYF. The CDR3 DNA follows: TGTGCCACCAGCATTAAACGGGAAGGGGGCGTTCGATCCTACGAGCAGTACTTC.

This clonotype was seen more than once but under ten times. The CDR3, as DNA: TGTGCCAGCAGCTTAGTGACAGAGACCCAGTACTTC. It is translated as CASSLVTETQYF. The chain is built from TRBV7-2 and TRBJ2-5; D gene ambiguous. The V end was cut by 1 base, the J end by 4 bases, with 4 bases between. The CDR3 has 12 amino acids. CDR1 SGHTA and CDR2 FQGNSA come from the germline V gene.

Many counts were recorded for this clonotype. This rearrangement joins TRBV20-1 to TRBJ2-7; 9 nucleotides agree with TRBD2. The length of the CDR3 is 12 residues. Germline loops: CDR1 DFQATT, CDR2 SNEGSKA (reference sequence). V was pared by 7 bases and J by 3 bases, with 4 bases of the junction left unmatched. CDR3 DNA sequence: TGCAGTGTAGCGGGAGCTAGCTACGAGCAGTACTTC. Translation gives CSVAGASYEQYF.